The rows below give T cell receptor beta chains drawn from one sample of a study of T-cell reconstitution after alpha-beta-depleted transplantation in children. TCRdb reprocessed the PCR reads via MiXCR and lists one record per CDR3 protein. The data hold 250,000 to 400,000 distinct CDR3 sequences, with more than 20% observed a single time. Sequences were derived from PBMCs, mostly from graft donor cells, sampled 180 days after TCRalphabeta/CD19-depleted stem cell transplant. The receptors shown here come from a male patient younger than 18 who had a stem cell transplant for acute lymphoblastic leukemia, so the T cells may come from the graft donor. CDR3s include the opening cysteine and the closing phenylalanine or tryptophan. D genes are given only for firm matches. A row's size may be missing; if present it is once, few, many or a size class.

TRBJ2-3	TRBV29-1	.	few	TGCAGCGTTGAGGAGGGGGCTCGGTATACGCAGTATTTT	CSVEEGARYTQYF
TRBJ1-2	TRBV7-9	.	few	TGTGCCAGCAGCTTTGGGATTTGGGGCTACACCTTC	CASSFGIWGYTF
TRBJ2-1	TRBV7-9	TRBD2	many	TGTGCCAGCAGCCCGGGGGGGGGGCAGTACAATGAGCAGTTCTTC	CASSPGGGQYNEQFF
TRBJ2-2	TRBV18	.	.	TGTGCCAGCTCACGACTCGGCGGGGAGCTGTTTTTT	CASSRLGGELFF
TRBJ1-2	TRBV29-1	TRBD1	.	TGCAGCGTGCCCCGGGACAGGGGGGCTGGGGGCTACACCTTC	CSVPRDRGAGGYTF
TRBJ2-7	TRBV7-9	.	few	TGTGCCAGCAGCTTAGGGTCCAGCATATACTACGAGCAGTACTTC	CASSLGSSIYYEQYF
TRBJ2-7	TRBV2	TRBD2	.	TGTGCCAGCATCACGACTAGCGGTTCCTACGAGCAGTACTTC	CASITTSGSYEQYF
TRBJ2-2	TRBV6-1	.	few	TGTGCCAGCAGTCTTTTACAGGGAACGGGGGAGCTGTTTTTT	CASSLLQGTGELFF
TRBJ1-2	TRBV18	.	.	TGTGCCAGCTCACCATTATCAGAGGGAAACTATGGCTACACCTTC	CASSPLSEGNYGYTF
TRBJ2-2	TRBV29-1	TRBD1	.	TGCAGCGTTGAAAGTTGGGACAGGGGGCCCACCGGGGAGCTGTTTTTT	CSVESWDRGPTGELFF
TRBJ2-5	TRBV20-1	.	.	TGCAGTGCTGTACTAAAAATCCAAGAGACCCAGTACTTC	CSAVLKIQETQYF
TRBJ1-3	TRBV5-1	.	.	TGCGCCAGCAGCGGCGGACGAGGAAACACCATATATTTT	CASSGGRGNTIYF
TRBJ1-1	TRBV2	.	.	TGTGCCAGCAAAGACTTAGGGGCTGTATACACTGAAGCTTTCTTT	CASKDLGAVYTEAFF
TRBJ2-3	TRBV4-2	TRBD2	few	TGTGCCAGCAGCCAAGGGGCTAGCGGGGGGGTAGGTACGCAGTATTTT	CASSQGASGGVGTQYF
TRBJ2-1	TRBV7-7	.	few	TGTGCCAGCAGCTTAGCGGGTAACTCCTACAATGAGCAGTTCTTC	CASSLAGNSYNEQFF
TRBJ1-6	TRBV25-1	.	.	TGTGCCAGCAGTATGACGTGGGACAATTCACCCCTCCACTTT	CASSMTWDNSPLHF